These T cell receptor beta chains were read from a single sample in a study of CD4 T cells in relation to SARS-CoV-2 and coronaviruses. For these TCRs, the target antigens are not known. Profiling relied on immunoSEQ multiplex PCR, and the TCRdb table lists in-frame clones only, not all of them. This sample has about 36,000 clones, with about 79% found just once. Sequencing was carried out using naive CD4+ T cells from PBMCs, cultured in vitro. All receptors come from an adult with COVID-19. Both conserved end residues are part of each CDR3. A clone size is listed for some rows: how often the clone was seen (once, few, many), or a class if it is expanded.

abundance: once; v_gene: TRBV21-1; j_gene: TRBJ2-7; CDR3aa: CASSKAGTSGPSSYEQYF
abundance: -; v_gene: TRBV27; j_gene: TRBJ2-1; CDR3aa: CASTSIGGRDEQFF
abundance: -; v_gene: TRBV18; j_gene: TRBJ1-2; CDR3aa: CASSPTRDRESGYGYTF
abundance: once; v_gene: TRBV2; j_gene: TRBJ2-5; CDR3aa: CASQAGQGFETQYF
abundance: -; v_gene: TRBV13; j_gene: TRBJ2-2; CDR3aa: CASSSGTATGAGELFF
abundance: -; v_gene: TRBV6-4; j_gene: TRBJ2-1; CDR3aa: CASSDDSNNEQFF
abundance: -; v_gene: TRBV3-1/TRBV3-2; j_gene: TRBJ1-2; CDR3aa: CASSQAELRSGYTF
abundance: -; v_gene: TRBV5-6; j_gene: TRBJ2-1; CDR3aa: CASSWVAGGPSNEQFF
abundance: -; v_gene: TRBV15; j_gene: TRBJ2-3; CDR3aa: CATSRRLDTSTDTQYF
abundance: -; v_gene: TRBV5-1; j_gene: TRBJ2-2; CDR3aa: CASSLDRVGTGELFF
abundance: -; v_gene: TRBV9; j_gene: TRBJ2-7; CDR3aa: CASSVGSGATYEQYF
abundance: -; v_gene: TRBV7-8; j_gene: TRBJ1-3; CDR3aa: CASSQSRAPNTIYF
abundance: -; v_gene: TRBV28; j_gene: TRBJ2-3; CDR3aa: CASSPLRPVSTDTQYF
abundance: -; v_gene: TRBV28; j_gene: TRBJ2-3; CDR3aa: CASSSRAGGTDTQYF
abundance: -; v_gene: TRBV5-1; j_gene: TRBJ2-1; CDR3aa: CASSFDGRSYNEQFF
abundance: few; v_gene: TRBV6-4; j_gene: TRBJ2-3; CDR3aa: CASSEGQGADTQYF
abundance: -; v_gene: TRBV10-3; j_gene: TRBJ2-2; CDR3aa: CAIRQNTGELFF
abundance: -; v_gene: TRBV6-1; j_gene: TRBJ1-1; CDR3aa: CASSEGRSTEAFF
abundance: -; v_gene: TRBV5-1; j_gene: TRBJ2-3; CDR3aa: CASSTSDTQYF
abundance: -; v_gene: TRBV6-5; j_gene: TRBJ2-1; CDR3aa: CASSPGLAGTNEQFF
abundance: -; v_gene: TRBV24-1; j_gene: TRBJ2-5; CDR3aa: CATSDFRETQYF
abundance: -; v_gene: TRBV7-2; j_gene: TRBJ1-2; CDR3aa: CASAIGGSDYGYTF
abundance: once; v_gene: TRBV6-1; j_gene: TRBJ1-6; CDR3aa: CASSEVWTGGGTLHF
abundance: few; v_gene: TRBV7-9; j_gene: TRBJ1-1; CDR3aa: CASSLERGMGPNTEAFF
abundance: -; v_gene: TRBV9; j_gene: TRBJ2-3; CDR3aa: CASSPFQGTDTQYF
abundance: -; v_gene: TRBV5-1; j_gene: TRBJ2-1; CDR3aa: CASSPLAGHNEQFF
abundance: -; v_gene: TRBV4-1; j_gene: TRBJ2-5; CDR3aa: CASSQEGLAGGETQYF
abundance: -; v_gene: TRBV3-1/TRBV3-2; j_gene: TRBJ2-6; CDR3aa: CASSQTGTGANVLTF
abundance: -; v_gene: TRBV20-1; j_gene: TRBJ1-2; CDR3aa: CSASGGNSYGYTF
abundance: few; v_gene: TRBV2; j_gene: TRBJ1-5; CDR3aa: CATRGSNQPQHF
abundance: -; v_gene: TRBV4-2; j_gene: TRBJ1-2; CDR3aa: CASSQDGDRAVYGYTF
abundance: -; v_gene: TRBV20-1; j_gene: TRBJ1-4; CDR3aa: CSASGGQEEKLFF
abundance: -; v_gene: TRBV9; j_gene: TRBJ2-2; CDR3aa: CASSVAGTGELFF
abundance: -; v_gene: TRBV29-1; j_gene: TRBJ2-7; CDR3aa: CSAPGREWPYEQYF
abundance: -; v_gene: TRBV15; j_gene: TRBJ2-1; CDR3aa: CATSRDPASATMSRQFF
abundance: few; v_gene: TRBV6-4; j_gene: TRBJ2-1; CDR3aa: CASSDSIEGGGEQFF
abundance: once; v_gene: TRBV10-1; j_gene: TRBJ1-3; CDR3aa: CASRASSGNTIYF
abundance: -; v_gene: TRBV14; j_gene: TRBJ2-3; CDR3aa: CASSQAARDTQYF
abundance: -; v_gene: TRBV7-2; j_gene: TRBJ2-5; CDR3aa: CASSKEGQAQETQYF
abundance: few; v_gene: TRBV11-3; j_gene: TRBJ2-1; CDR3aa: CASSLEGSAGANEQFF
abundance: once; v_gene: TRBV5-1; j_gene: TRBJ1-1; CDR3aa: CASSLDRNTEAFF
abundance: few; v_gene: TRBV12-3/TRBV12-4; j_gene: TRBJ1-4; CDR3aa: CASSSYREKLFF
abundance: -; v_gene: TRBV2; j_gene: TRBJ2-4; CDR3aa: CASSRTRNIQYFGF
abundance: -; v_gene: TRBV27; j_gene: TRBJ2-6; CDR3aa: CASSLSWSSGANVLTF
abundance: -; v_gene: TRBV9; j_gene: TRBJ2-1; CDR3aa: CASSVAPSENNEQFF
abundance: -; v_gene: TRBV14; j_gene: TRBJ2-1; CDR3aa: CASSQAWGMVAGLRYNEQFF
abundance: -; v_gene: TRBV7-9; j_gene: TRBJ1-3; CDR3aa: CASSLARGNTIYF
abundance: -; v_gene: TRBV6-5; j_gene: TRBJ2-3; CDR3aa: CASRQGVTDTQYF
abundance: -; v_gene: TRBV18; j_gene: TRBJ2-1; CDR3aa: CASSPTGTRYNEQFF
abundance: -; v_gene: TRBV18; j_gene: TRBJ2-3; CDR3aa: CASSPGLQREADTQYF
abundance: -; v_gene: TRBV18; j_gene: TRBJ2-3; CDR3aa: CASSPFGTNTDTQYF
abundance: -; v_gene: TRBV7-3; j_gene: TRBJ2-1; CDR3aa: CASSSTGNEQFF
abundance: -; v_gene: TRBV4-1; j_gene: TRBJ2-2; CDR3aa: CASSQEVRANTGELFF
abundance: -; v_gene: TRBV28; j_gene: TRBJ2-7; CDR3aa: CASRSAFSYEQYF